The 25 T cell receptor beta chains below all came from one sample that was sequenced in a study of tumor and adjacent non-tumor tissue in lung cancer. The library came from three nested PCR rounds adapted from ARM-PCR protocols. TCRdb re-called the multiplex PCR reads through MiXCR, storing one row per CDR3 protein. The sample contains about 85,000 distinct CDR3 sequences, roughly three fifths of which appear only once. RNA was extracted from bulk tissue without any cell sorting. The sample was lung tumor tissue. These receptors came from a man between 65 and 85 years old with non-small cell lung cancer.

About this clonotype itself: The junction does not match germline at one end; this may be a read error. The chain uses TRBV10-3 and TRBJ1-2; D is unresolved. This CDR3 has 15 residues. Germline assignment: CDR1 ENHRY and CDR2 SYGVKD. The CDR3 nucleotides are TGTGCCATCAGTGAGTCAACCCTGAGTATCTATAGCTACACCTTC. This encodes CAISESTLSIYSYTF.

A remark on this clonotype: This clone may be a read error of a much larger clone one base away. The chain has TRBV20-1 and TRBJ2-2, with TRBD2 identical over 8 bases. The CDR3 totals 17 residues. V shed 0 bases, J shed 3 bases, and the junction held 9 bases outside the gene matches. The germline V gene encodes CDR1 DFQATT and CDR2 SNEGSKA (reference sequence). The CDR3 region is CSARDDQERGYTGELFF. CDR3 in DNA: TGCAGTGCTAGAGATGACCAGGAGCGGGGGTACACCGGGGAGCTGTTTTTT.

Comments on this clonotype: This clone may be a read error of a much larger clone one base away. The V and J genes are TRBV24-1 and TRBJ2-1; TRBD2 aligns across 8 bases. Germline V CDR1 and CDR2: KGHDR, SFDVKD. The CDR3 runs 19 residues. With 4 bases clipped from V and 0 bases from J, the junction kept 13 bases outside the gene matches. The CDR3 nucleotides are TGTGCCACCAGTGAGGGGGGACTAGTGGGCCGGAGCTCCTACAATGAGCAGTTCTTC. This codes for CATSEGGLVGRSSYNEQFF.

In regard to this clonotype: The junction differs from germline at one of its ends, possibly a read error. CDR3 amino acids: CATSLGGGKLFF. CDR3 sequence (DNA): TGTGCCACCAGCTTGGGGGGAGGAAAACTGTTTTTT. The chain employs TRBV5-4 and TRBJ1-4, with a weak D call TRBD1 (5 bases). CDR3 length: 12 residues. In germline, CDR1 is SGHNT, CDR2 YYREEE (reference sequence).

Remarks on this clonotype: A much larger clone lies one base from this, so it may be a read error. The rearrangement links TRBV20-1 to TRBJ1-2; D is unclear. V gave up 7 bases and J gave up 4 bases, with 10 bases separating them. The CDR3 runs 11 residues. Germline V CDR1 and CDR2: DFQATT, SNEGSKA (reference sequence). CDR3 bases: TGCAGTGGAGTGGTTTTCTATGGCTACACCTTC. Translated, it gives CSGVVFYGYTF.

Details on this clonotype: One end of the junction does not line up with germline, which may come from a read error. The V call is TRBV6-5, the J call TRBJ2-3; D is perhaps TRBD1 or TRBD2 (5 bases each). The CDR3 sequence is 17 residues long. Germline assignment: CDR1 MNHEY and CDR2 SVGAGI. CDR3 sequence (DNA): TGTGCCAGCAGTTACTCAGGAAGAGGGAAGGACACAAATACGCAGTATTTT. As protein: CASSYSGRGKDTNTQYF.

A word on this clonotype: At one end, the junction sequence differs from germline, possibly due to a read error. V gene TRBV7-9 combines with J gene TRBJ1-1; 9 bases match TRBD1. This CDR3 comprises 15 residues. The germline CDR1 and CDR2 sequences are SEHNR and FQNEAQ (reference sequence). Here the CDR3 DNA reads TGTGCCAGCAGCTTCCACAGGGGGCGGTTCACTAAAGCTTTCTTT. Translation gives CASSFHRGRFTKAFF.

This clonotype is a singleton in its sample. An end of the junction does not agree with germline; a read error may underlie this. The chain is built from TRBV12-3 or TRBV12-4 and TRBJ2-5; 7 bases match TRBD1. The CDR3 runs to 13 residues. This CDR3 is CASSSTGPDTHYF. Written as DNA, the CDR3 is TGTGCCAGCAGTTCGACAGGGCCAGATACCCACTACTTC.

This clonotype has at least ten counts. The genes are TRBV4-2 and TRBJ2-5; 11 bases line up with TRBD2. V shed 8 bases, J shed 5 bases, and the junction held 7 bases outside the gene matches. Germline CDR1 LGHNA, CDR2 YNFKEQ. The CDR3 covers 14 residues. CDR3 DNA sequence: TGTGCCAGCGGTAGCGGGGGGGCAGGGGAGACCCAGTACTTC. This sequence encodes CASGSGGAGETQYF.

A remark on this clonotype: The junction departs from the called germline gene at one end, perhaps through a read error. The chain carries TRBV28 and TRBJ1-6, with D unresolved. Germline loops: CDR1 MDHEN, CDR2 SYDVKM. The CDR3 is made up of 14 amino acids. The CDR3, as DNA: TGTGCCAGCAGTTTATCCTCCGATAATTCACCCCTCCACTTT. Residues: CASSLSSDNSPLHF.

This clonotype was detected only a few times. This rearrangement joins TRBV29-1 to TRBJ2-1, with D uncertain. The CDR3 is 15 residues long. Trimming left V 4 bases short and J 9 bases short, with 22 bases between. CDR1 and CDR2 (germline): SQVTM, ANQGSEA. The CDR3 nucleotides read TGCAGCGTTGGTGTAAGGAGCGTGGCATCGAGTGAGCAGTTCTTC. It specifies CSVGVRSVASSEQFF.

This clonotype was counted only a few times. This could be a read error, since a much larger clone is one nucleotide away. The V call is TRBV10-2, the J call TRBJ1-5; D remains ambiguous. The CDR3 covers 15 residues. Germline V gene sequence: CDR1 WSHSY, CDR2 SAAADI. The DNA for the CDR3 is TGCGCCAGCAGTCGCGGTGGGGAGATCAATCAGCACCAGCATTTT. Its protein product is CASSRGGEINQHQHF.

To note about this clonotype: This may be a read error, as it is one base from a much larger clone. The chain has TRBV5-5 and TRBJ1-2; perhaps TRBD1 as D (5 bases). Looked up from germline, CDR1 is SGHKS and CDR2 is YYEKEE (reference sequence). There are 16 residues in the CDR3. The CDR3 DNA is TGTGCCATCAGCCCGACCGAAGGCAGGGCGAGCTATGGCTACACCTTC. Translation: CAISPTEGRASYGYTF. The whole variable domain, filled in from reference TRBV5-5 and TRBJ1-2, reads DAGVTQSPTHLIKTRGQQVTLRCSPISGHKSVSWYQQVLGQGPQFIFQYYEKEERGRGNFPDRFSARQFPNYSSELNVNALLLGDSALYLCAISPTEGRASYGYTFGSGTRLTVV.

The rearrangement uses TRBV29-1 and TRBJ2-7; 9 bases are a match to TRBD1. Germline V CDR1 and CDR2: SQVTM, ANQGSEA. Trimming removed 6 bases from V and 4 bases from J; junction bases left unmatched: 7. The CDR3 spans 13 residues. This chain's CDR3 is CSVTGQGVYEQYF. The CDR3 DNA sequence: TGCAGCGTCACGGGACAGGGAGTTTACGAGCAGTACTTC.

This clonotype was detected only once. Since the CDR3 does not end with the conserved phenylalanine or tryptophan, this likely comes from a read error. V and J are TRBV20-1 and TRBJ2-1; 7 bases line up with TRBD2. V was clipped by 3 bases and J by 3 bases; unmatched bases: 8. CDR3 size: 15 residues. Germline CDR1 is DFQATT and CDR2 is SNEGSKA (reference sequence). In DNA form, the CDR3 reads TGCAGTGCTAGGAACTCGGGGGGTTTCTACAATGAGCAGTTCCTC. Protein: CSARNSGGFYNEQFL.

Details on this clonotype: A much larger clonotype is one base distant, so this may be a read error. The gene calls are TRBV20-1 and TRBJ2-1; D might be TRBD2 (5 bases). The CDR3 is made up of 15 amino acids. V was clipped by 3 bases and J by 9 bases, with 21 bases between them. CDR1 and CDR2 from the germline V gene are DFQATT and SNEGSKA (reference sequence). In DNA form, the CDR3 reads TGCAGTGCTAGTCCCCTACTAGTGGGAGTGGGTGAGCAGTTCTTC. This gives the protein CSASPLLVGVGEQFF.

With regard to this clonotype: A much larger clone differs from this one at a single base, so this may be a read error. The chain employs TRBV2 and TRBJ1-2; no clear D. This CDR3 region has 13 residues. The germline V gene encodes CDR1 SNHLY and CDR2 FYNNEI. In nucleotides, the CDR3 is TGTGTCAGCAGTGTCCCCGAGAACTATGGCTACACCTTC. Protein: CVSSVPENYGYTF.

About this clonotype itself: Sequence at one end of the junction differs from germline and may be a read error. The rearrangement uses TRBV11-3 and TRBJ2-7; the D is unclear. Per the germline V gene, CDR1 is SGHNT and CDR2 is YENEEA. The CDR3 is 13 residues long. CDR3 nucleotide sequence: TGTGGCAGCAGCTTGGAGAGCTCGTCGGAGCAGTACTTC. This sequence encodes CGSSLESSSEQYF.

Worth noting for this clonotype: A read error is likely, as this CDR3 ends without the conserved phenylalanine or tryptophan. CDR3 amino acids: CASSHRPNSPLHL. CDR3 bases: TGTGCCAGCAGTCACCGGCCGAATTCACCCCTCCACCTT. This chain uses TRBV6-6 with TRBJ1-6, with no clear D. The germline V gene encodes CDR1 MNHNY and CDR2 SVGAGI (reference sequence). V was pared by 5 bases and J by 7 bases, with 9 bases between. There are 13 residues in the CDR3.

This clonotype was counted between two and nine times. Given a much more abundant clone one base away, this may be a read error. This rearrangement joins TRBV12-3 or TRBV12-4 to TRBJ1-6, with a tentative D call TRBD1 (5 bases). CDR3 length: 17 residues. Deletions cut 0 bases from V and 6 bases from J, with 15 bases between. In DNA form, the CDR3 reads TGTGCCAGCAGTTTAGCTGGTTCTGGACAACTTAATTCACCCCTCCACTTT. It specifies CASSLAGSGQLNSPLHF.

The rearrangement uses TRBV5-5 and TRBJ1-2, with D tentatively TRBD1 (5 bases). The V end was cut by 4 bases, the J end by 10 bases, with 17 bases between. The CDR3 covers 13 residues. The germline V gene encodes CDR1 SGHKS and CDR2 YYEKEE (reference sequence). CDR3 bases: TGTGCCAGCAGCCGGGGGTGGATATGGGACTACACCTTC. Protein product: CASSRGWIWDYTF.

A note on this clonotype: A much larger clonotype is one base distant, so this may be a read error. The chain couples TRBV20-1 to TRBJ2-1; 9 bases line up with TRBD2. The length of the CDR3 is 18 residues. Germline V lookup: CDR1 DFQATT, CDR2 SNEGSKA (reference sequence). After removal of 0 bases from V and 5 bases from J, the junction contained 14 bases not matched to a gene. CDR3 protein: CSARDHEREVLRDNEQFF. The CDR3, as DNA: TGCAGTGCTAGAGATCATGAGCGGGAGGTCCTTCGGGACAATGAGCAGTTCTTC.

To note about this clonotype: A read error may produce the germline difference seen at one junction end. The chain recombines TRBV11-2 with TRBJ2-7, with TRBD2 matching over 7 bases. Germline V gives CDR1 SGHAT, CDR2 FQNNGV. This CDR3 is built from 14 residues. CDR3 sequence: CVSARSGVVREQYF. The CDR3 region has the DNA TGTGTCAGCGCCAGAAGCGGGGTGGTCCGCGAGCAGTACTTC.

Worth noting for this clonotype: Germline and junction disagree at one end, which may indicate a read error. The chain links TRBV6-5 to TRBJ1-6; TRBD1 matches at 8 bases. The CDR3 runs to 14 residues. CDR1 is MNHEY and CDR2 is SVGAGI in the germline V gene. The CDR3 loop reads CVISLTGENSPPHF. CDR3 bases: TGTGTCATTTCCTTGACAGGGGAAAATTCACCCCCCCACTTT.

In this sample, this clonotype turned up many times. The V call is TRBV10-2, the J call TRBJ2-1; 8 nucleotides match TRBD2. This CDR3 comprises 15 residues. Germline values: CDR1 WSHSY, CDR2 SAAADI. Trimming removed 4 bases from V and 3 bases from J; junction bases left unmatched: 5. The DNA of the CDR3 is TGCGCCAGCAGTGTCACGGGAGGGAGCTACAATGAGCAGTTCTTC. Protein product: CASSVTGGSYNEQFF.